This paragraph covers one TCR beta chain sequence. This sample is drawn from a study of blood T cell repertoires in COVID-19. Study summary: Collection of acute and convalescent COVID-19 samples took place in the United States, Italy and Spain. Sources were T cells, B-cell-depleted T cells, or PBMCs; the material itself was cDNA or gDNA.

Germline CDR1 and CDR2: MNHEY and SVGAGI. V dropped 7 bases and J dropped 10 bases, with 22 bases sitting between them. The CDR3 extends over 14 amino acids. As processed by the authors: Counts of nucleated cells, estimated from reference gene primer amplification, were obtained. Only in-frame clones appear in the TCRdb table, and some are missing; sequencing was by immunoSEQ multiplex PCR. The D gene and trimming were derived from the DNA, and the V and J assignments and clone size from that table. Of 100,000 to 150,000 clones in the sample, around nine tenths are singletons; the top ten hold approximately 1.1%.

The receptor was derived from a woman of 80 years or more with acute or convalescent COVID-19. The sample was peripheral blood. The genes are TRBV6-5 and TRBJ1-1, with D possibly matching TRBD1 (6 bases). CDR3 nucleotide sequence: TGTGCCAGCACCGAGTCAGGGGCCCCTGGGGTAGCTTTCTTT. This translates into CASTESGAPGVAFF.